This record concerns one TCR beta chain sequence. Its target is unknown. This entry is derived from a study of lymphopenia after photon versus proton radiotherapy. TCRdb keeps only in-frame clones here, not all; method: immunoSEQ multiplex PCR. The sample carries 35,000 to 50,000 clones, approximately 90% recorded once. The CDR3 extends over 15 amino acids. The V end lost 4 bases, the J end lost 4 bases, and 12 bases lay between the germline ends. Germline assignment: CDR1 SGHNT and CDR2 YYREEE (reference sequence). Broader study findings: Post-nadir diversity loss with photons came from oligoclonal expansion, particularly CD8+ Temra cells. Only patients who died were analyzed for survival; proton advantage is unproven. Relative stability marked proton patients; photon patients lost diversity and naive cells. A bigger post-nadir fall in TCR diversity correlated inversely with survival time in deceased patients.

V usage is TRBV5-4 and J usage is TRBJ1-6; a possible D gene is TRBD1 (5 bases). Sample: peripheral blood, taken from a patient treated with photon-based radiotherapy. This TCR was recovered from a man between 60 and 70 years old with cholangiocarcinoma. CDR3 region: CASSPQQVYNSPLHF. CDR3 DNA: TGTGCCAGCAGCCCCCAACAGGTGTATAATTCACCCCTCCACTTT.